This record concerns one TCR beta chain sequence. The data were obtained in a study of cytomegalovirus exposure and HLA in healthy donors. 60 Vbeta and 13 Jbeta primers were used in PCR. The method was immunoSEQ multiplex PCR; TCRdb's version includes in-frame clones alone and lacks a portion of them. The sample contains 190,000 or so clones, 82% of which appear only once. The length of the CDR3 is 15 residues. With 4 bases clipped from V and 4 bases from J, the junction kept 9 bases outside the gene matches. Germline lookup yields CDR1 SGDLS and CDR2 YYNGEE. V and J are TRBV9 and TRBJ2-7; TRBD1 matches 9 bases. The clonotype was recovered from a boy aged 2 to 10 in good health and CMV-seronegative. Source material: PBMCs. CDR3 nucleotide sequence: TGTGCCAGCAGCTTGGGGGGGGACAGGGCGTACGAGCAGTACTTC. Its translation: CASSLGGDRAYEQYF.